The 20 T cell receptor beta chains below were found in one sample sequenced in a study of cytomegalovirus exposure and HLA in healthy donors. A multiplex PCR was run with 60 Vbeta primers and 13 Jbeta primers. Sequencing was performed with immunoSEQ multiplex PCR; in TCRdb, only in-frame clones are kept and a portion is missing. The sample shows about 140,000 clones, roughly three fifths of them seen only once. Sample: PBMCs. The source is a male donor in good health and CMV-seronegative.

Of note for this clone: Relative to the germline gene, one junction end is altered; a read error may explain this. The V gene is TRBV28, the J gene TRBJ1-2; D may be TRBD1 (5 bases). Germline lookup yields CDR1 MDHEN and CDR2 SYDVKM. This CDR3 comprises 11 residues. CDR3 coding DNA: TGTGCCAGCAGTTTAGGGGCAGTGCAGTCCTTC. It encodes CASSLGAVQSF.

V gene TRBV5-1 combines with J gene TRBJ2-7; 14 bases line up with TRBD2. Germline-derived CDR1 and CDR2 are SGHRS and YFSETQ. The CDR3 is 17 residues long. Trimming at V came to 5 bases and at J to 4 bases, leaving 11 bases not matched to a gene. The CDR3 nucleotides are TGCGCCAGCAGACCGAGACTAGCGGGGGGGACGACGTACGAGCAGTACTTC. Translation gives CASRPRLAGGTTYEQYF.

This clone showed up just once. The J gene is TRBJ1-3, the V gene TRBV19, with D possibly matching TRBD1 (5 bases). Germline CDR1 is LNHDA and CDR2 is SQIVND (reference sequence). The length of the CDR3 is 14 residues. V was shortened by 5 bases and J by 7 bases, with 15 bases between the two germline ends. CDR3 sequence: CASSPSQRGNTIYF. CDR3 DNA sequence: TGTGCCAGTAGTCCTAGCCAGCGGGGGAACACCATATATTTT.

This clone occurred once. The chain carries TRBV2 and TRBJ1-2, with D unclear. Germline lookup yields CDR1 SNHLY and CDR2 FYNNEI. The CDR3 runs to 12 residues. The V end was cut by 4 bases, the J end by 8 bases, with 11 bases between. For the CDR3, the DNA is TGTGCCAGCAGTGTGGCGGGCTTCGGCTACACCTTC. Translated, it gives CASSVAGFGYTF.

The rearrangement joins TRBV5-1 to TRBJ1-5; D remains ambiguous. There are 13 residues in the CDR3. V gave up 0 bases and J gave up 7 bases, with 8 bases separating them. Germline CDR1 reads SGHRS; CDR2 reads YFSETQ. The CDR3 here is CASSLGGPQPQHF. The CDR3 coding sequence is TGCGCCAGCAGCTTGGGAGGGCCGCAGCCCCAGCATTTT.

The chain has TRBV6-5 and TRBJ1-2; no definite D call. V was clipped by 8 bases and J by 1 base, with 8 bases between them. CDR1 is MNHEY, CDR2 SVGAGI, per germline. The CDR3 runs 12 residues. The CDR3: CASRGVNYGYTF. The CDR3 DNA reads TGTGCCAGCCGTGGAGTTAACTATGGCTACACCTTC.

CDR3 DNA sequence: TGTGCCAGCAGCTTAGGTCGTCGCGGGAGGACTGAAGCTTTCTTT. Its translation is CASSLGRRGRTEAFF. The chain has TRBV7-3 and TRBJ1-1; no reliable D call. V dropped 2 bases and J dropped 5 bases, with 15 bases sitting between them. Germline V lookup: CDR1 SGHTA, CDR2 FQGTGA. CDR3 length: 15 residues.

The chain combines TRBV18 with TRBJ1-1, with D tentatively TRBD1 (5 bases). Trimming took 3 bases from V and 5 from J, leaving 13 bases between them. Germline values: CDR1 KGHSH, CDR2 LQKENI. The CDR3 contains 14 residues. CDR3 nucleotide sequence: TGTGCCAGCTCACCGGTCAGGGCGATAACTGAAGCTTTCTTT. Its translation is CASSPVRAITEAFF.

This chain connects TRBV2 to TRBJ2-3; 11 nucleotides match TRBD2. Germline V gives CDR1 SNHLY, CDR2 FYNNEI. After removal of 6 bases from V and 1 base from J, the junction contained 3 bases not matched to a gene. This CDR3 is built from 15 residues. The CDR3 DNA reads TGTGCCAGCAGCTTTAGCGGGGGGGGCACAGATACGCAGTATTTT. Protein product: CASSFSGGGTDTQYF.

CDR3 in DNA: TGTGCCAGCAGCGAGCAGAGGGATGCCAATGAGCAGTTCTTC. This translates into CASSEQRDANEQFF. This rearrangement joins TRBV6-5 to TRBJ2-1, with a tentative D call TRBD2 (5 bases). This CDR3 spans 14 amino acids. Germline CDR1 reads MNHEY; CDR2 reads SVGAGI. Trimming pared 6 bases from V and 6 bases from J, leaving 15 bases between.

The V call is TRBV7-3, the J call TRBJ2-2; 10 positions match TRBD2. The CDR3 contains 18 residues. The germline V gene encodes CDR1 SGHTA and CDR2 FQGTGA. J lost 0 bases, V lost 1 base, and 5 bases had no gene match. The DNA of the CDR3 is TGTGCCAGCAGCTTAAGCCTAGCGGGGGCAGCGAACACCGGGGAGCTGTTTTTT. It encodes CASSLSLAGAANTGELFF.

The chain has TRBV6-5 and TRBJ1-3, with D possibly TRBD1 on 6 matching bases. V lost 5 bases, J lost 0 bases, and 11 bases lay in between. Germline V gene sequence: CDR1 MNHEY, CDR2 SVGAGI. This CDR3 contains 15 residues. The DNA of the CDR3 is TGTGCCAGCAGTGGCGCAGGGGACTCTGGAAACACCATATATTTT. This translates into CASSGAGDSGNTIYF.

The chain couples TRBV7-2 to TRBJ2-7, with 7 bases lining up with TRBD1. CDR1 is SGHTA and CDR2 is FQGNSA in the germline V gene. This CDR3 is 14 amino acids long. The J segment lost 5 bases and the V segment lost 5 bases, leaving 9 bases of the junction unmatched. The CDR3 coding sequence is TGTGCCAGCAGCCCCTGGACAGGTGTCAACGAGCAGTACTTC. As protein: CASSPWTGVNEQYF.

This clone was seen a handful of times. J is TRBJ1-3 and V is TRBV9; TRBD1 agrees at 10 bases. J lost 8 bases, V lost 1 base, and 3 bases had no gene match. The CDR3 is 14 amino acids. Germline assignment: CDR1 SGDLS and CDR2 YYNGEE. The CDR3 coding sequence is TGTGCCAGCAGCGTACAGGGGACAGGGGACACCATATATTTT. This encodes CASSVQGTGDTIYF.

This chain links TRBV7-9 with TRBJ1-1, with D tentatively TRBD1 (5 bases). Germline lookup yields CDR1 SEHNR and CDR2 FQNEAQ (reference sequence). This CDR3 region has 14 residues. V lost 1 base to trimming and J lost 7 bases, with 13 bases between them. The CDR3 loop is CASSLGDARGEAFF. The DNA of the CDR3 is TGTGCCAGCAGCTTAGGCGACGCAAGGGGTGAAGCTTTCTTT.

This CDR3 is CASSVRGGYNEQFF. CDR3 in DNA: TGTGCCAGCAGTGTCAGGGGCGGATACAATGAGCAGTTCTTC. The genes are TRBV6-1 and TRBJ2-1; maybe TRBD1 (6 bases). V was cut by 4 bases and J by 4 bases, with 11 bases left in between. Germline V gene lookup returns CDR1 MNHNS and CDR2 SASEGT. CDR3 length equals 14 residues.

This clone appeared a few times. The V gene is TRBV7-2, the J gene TRBJ1-5; D gene unclear. Germline lookup yields CDR1 SGHTA and CDR2 FQGNSA. The CDR3 loop spans 16 amino acids. V lost 0 bases and J lost 4, with 13 bases in between. CDR3 loop: CASSLAVGTLNQPQHF. DNA of the CDR3: TGTGCCAGCAGCTTAGCGGTTGGCACCCTTAATCAGCCCCAGCATTTT.

This chain links TRBV27 with TRBJ1-1; no firm D call. The CDR3 contains 15 residues. V was trimmed by 7 bases and J by 0 bases, leaving 15 bases between them. CDR1 MNHEY and CDR2 SMNVEV come from the germline V gene (reference sequence). The chain's CDR3 is CASNFEGRLNTEAFF. The CDR3 DNA follows: TGTGCCAGCAACTTCGAGGGCAGACTGAACACTGAAGCTTTCTTT.

This clone came up a few times. CDR3 DNA sequence: TGTGCCAGCCGTACCGGCGAGAACAGGGGTAGGGCCAAAAACATTCAGTACTTC. It encodes CASRTGENRGRAKNIQYF. V is TRBV7-2 and J is TRBJ2-4; 7 positions match TRBD1. CDR1 SGHTA and CDR2 FQGNSA come from the germline V gene. J gave up 1 base and V 8 bases, and 17 bases lay outside the gene matches. This CDR3 contains 18 residues.

The chain has TRBV6-1 and TRBJ2-2, with 9 bases identical to TRBD1. V gave up 5 bases and J gave up 4 bases; unmatched junction bases: 8. Germline lookup yields CDR1 MNHNS and CDR2 SASEGT. The CDR3 runs to 16 residues. As DNA, the CDR3 is TGTGCCAGCAGTAAAGGCCGGGACAGGGCCACCGGGGAGCTGTTTTTT. The encoded protein is CASSKGRDRATGELFF.